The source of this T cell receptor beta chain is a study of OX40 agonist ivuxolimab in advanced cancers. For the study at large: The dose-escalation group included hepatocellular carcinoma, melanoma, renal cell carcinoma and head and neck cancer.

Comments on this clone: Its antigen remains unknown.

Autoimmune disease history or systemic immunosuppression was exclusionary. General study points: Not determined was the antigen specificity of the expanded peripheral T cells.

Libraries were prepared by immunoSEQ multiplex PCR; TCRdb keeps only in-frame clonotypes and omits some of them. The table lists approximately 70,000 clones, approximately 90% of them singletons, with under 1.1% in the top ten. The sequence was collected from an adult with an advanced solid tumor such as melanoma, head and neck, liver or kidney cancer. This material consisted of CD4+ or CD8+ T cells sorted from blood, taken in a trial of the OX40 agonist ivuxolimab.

CDR3 bases: TGTGCCACCAGCAAGGGACTAGCGGTGGAAACGCAGTATTTT. As protein: CATSKGLAVETQYF. This chain uses TRBV15 with TRBJ2-3; 11 bases map to TRBD2. The ends lost 4 bases at V and 9 bases at J; junction bases unmatched: 6. Per the germline V gene, CDR1 is LNHNV and CDR2 is YYDKDF (reference sequence). CDR3 length: 14 amino acids.